Presented here are 24 T cell receptor beta chains from one specimen sequenced in a study of cytomegalovirus exposure and HLA in healthy donors. In the PCR, 60 Vbeta and 13 Jbeta primers were used. Profiling relied on immunoSEQ multiplex PCR, and the TCRdb table lists in-frame clones only, not all of them. The sample table includes approximately 79,000 clones. The sample consisted of PBMCs. The source is a man aged 35-49 years in good health and CMV-seronegative.

The V call is TRBV4-3, the J call TRBJ2-1, with a possible D match to TRBD1 (6 bases). This CDR3 has 19 residues. Germline assignment: CDR1 LGHNA and CDR2 YSLEER. V lost 3 bases and J 3 bases, leaving 24 bases between the germline ends. CDR3 sequence: CASSHWRFKGEKVYNEQFF. CDR3 nucleotide sequence: TGCGCCAGCAGCCATTGGCGTTTTAAGGGGGAGAAGGTCTACAATGAGCAGTTCTTC.

The CDR3 DNA is TGCGCCAGCAGCCGTGGAGGAATCATGAACACTGAAGCTTTCTTT. Amino acid sequence: CASSRGGIMNTEAFF. The genes are TRBV4-1 and TRBJ1-1, with no clear D. The CDR3 sequence is 15 residues long. Germline CDR1 is MGHRA and CDR2 is YSYEKL. Trimming pared 4 bases from V and 0 bases from J, leaving 12 bases between.

This chain joins TRBV6-5 and TRBJ1-6; TRBD1 is a possible D gene (5 bases). CDR3 size: 16 residues. Trimming removed 4 bases from V and 8 bases from J, with 18 bases in between. CDR1 is MNHEY and CDR2 is SVGAGI in the germline V gene. CDR3 bases: TGTGCCAGCAGTTTGATGCCCGGGTCCAGGGATTCACCCCTCCACTTT. This gives the protein CASSLMPGSRDSPLHF.

The V and J genes are TRBV5-1 and TRBJ2-1; no reliable D call. The CDR3 runs to 13 residues. CDR1 is SGHRS and CDR2 is YFSETQ in the germline V gene. Trimming cost V 2 bases and J 5 bases, with 8 bases left between them. The CDR3 protein is CASSFVPDNEQFF. The CDR3 nucleotides are TGCGCCAGCAGCTTTGTCCCAGACAATGAGCAGTTCTTC.

The V call is TRBV19, the J call TRBJ2-3; no firm D call. V was pared by 4 bases and J by 4 bases, with 6 bases between. This CDR3 has 12 amino acids. Germline CDR1 reads LNHDA; CDR2 reads SQIVND (reference sequence). This CDR3 reads CASSKLADTQYF. The CDR3 bases are TGTGCCAGTAGTAAACTCGCAGATACGCAGTATTTT.

The chain is built from TRBV7-2 and TRBJ1-5; unclear D gene. With 2 bases removed from V and 0 bases from J, the gap between germline ends came to 8 bases. Germline assignment: CDR1 SGHTA and CDR2 FQGNSA. This CDR3 has 15 residues. CDR3 coding DNA: TGTGCCAGCAGCTTATGGGCAGATAGCAATCAGCCCCAGCATTTT. It yields the protein CASSLWADSNQPQHF.

J is TRBJ2-3 and V is TRBV10-1, with D maybe TRBD2 (5 bases). V was trimmed by 4 bases and J by 4 bases, leaving 12 bases between them. CDR3 size: 14 residues. Germline values: CDR1 WNHNN, CDR2 SYGVQD (reference sequence). The CDR3 region has the DNA TGCGCCAGCAGTGCCCAGCTGGGAGCAGATACGCAGTATTTT. Protein: CASSAQLGADTQYF.

The chain joins TRBV27 to TRBJ2-7; TRBD2 matches 11 bases. Unmatched junction bases numbered 9, after V lost 5 bases and J lost 0 bases. Germline lookup yields CDR1 MNHEY and CDR2 SMNVEV (reference sequence). This CDR3 spans 17 amino acids. The DNA for the CDR3 is TGTGCCAGCAGTCCGGGGACTAGCGGAACACTCTCCTACGAGCAGTACTTC. Translating it yields CASSPGTSGTLSYEQYF.

This chain links TRBV19 with TRBJ1-3; a possible D gene is TRBD1 (6 bases). CDR1 and CDR2 from the germline V gene are LNHDA and SQIVND (reference sequence). The CDR3 extends over 17 amino acids. Trimming removed 6 bases from V and 5 bases from J, with 23 bases in between. As DNA, the CDR3 is TGTGCCAGTAGCATACAGGGAACGACCATTAAAAGAAACACCATATATTTT. This gives the protein CASSIQGTTIKRNTIYF.

This sequence joins TRBV4-3 and TRBJ2-2; 7 positions match TRBD2. Germline loops: CDR1 LGHNA, CDR2 YSLEER. The CDR3 loop spans 14 amino acids. V dropped 1 base and J dropped 7; count of bases not matched to a gene: 3. The CDR3 nucleotides read TGCGCCAGCAGCCAAGGCGGGACTAACGGGGAGCTGTTTTTT. It is translated as CASSQGGTNGELFF.

The rearrangement joins TRBV30 to TRBJ2-1, with D maybe TRBD2 (5 bases). The V gene's germline CDR1 is GTSNPN and CDR2 SVGIG (reference sequence). CDR3 size: 15 residues. The V end lost 0 bases, the J end lost 0 bases, and 9 bases lay between the germline ends. The CDR3 loop reads CAWSVRRSSYNEQFF. CDR3 DNA sequence: TGTGCCTGGAGTGTACGGAGGAGCTCCTACAATGAGCAGTTCTTC.

The chain has TRBV2 and TRBJ2-3; 10 nucleotides match TRBD2. The CDR3 is made up of 16 amino acids. CDR1 SNHLY and CDR2 FYNNEI come from the germline V gene. The ends lost 4 bases at V and 1 base at J; junction bases unmatched: 5. The CDR3 region is CASSAGLAEGTDTQYF. For the CDR3, the DNA is TGTGCCAGCAGTGCCGGACTAGCGGAGGGCACAGATACGCAGTATTTT.

The rearrangement uses TRBV18 and TRBJ1-4; maybe TRBD1 (5 bases). The V end lost 3 bases, the J end lost 7 bases, and 15 bases lay between the germline ends. CDR1 and CDR2 (germline): KGHSH, LQKENI. This CDR3 is 15 amino acids long. The CDR3 DNA follows: TGTGCCAGCTCACCGGGGCCTTTAATTAGTGAAAAACTGTTTTTT. Amino acid sequence: CASSPGPLISEKLFF.

This rearrangement joins TRBV6-6 to TRBJ2-2; 9 nucleotides match TRBD2. CDR1 and CDR2 from the germline V gene are MNHNY and SVGAGI (reference sequence). V lost 6 bases and J lost 5; bases outside the gene matches: 4. The CDR3 length is 14 residues. The CDR3 region has the DNA TGTGCCAGCAGGGCGGGAGGGGAGACCGGGGAGCTGTTTTTT. Protein product: CASRAGGETGELFF.

The chain couples TRBV5-1 to TRBJ2-1; tentatively, D is TRBD1 (6 bases). This CDR3 spans 15 amino acids. V was clipped by 6 bases and J by 7 bases, with 20 bases between them. The germline V gene encodes CDR1 SGHRS and CDR2 YFSETQ. The CDR3 here is CASTKTGLRENEQFF. The CDR3 DNA is TGCGCCAGCACCAAAACAGGGCTCCGTGAAAATGAGCAGTTCTTC.

CDR3: CASSRSAQETQYF. Here the CDR3 DNA reads TGCGCCAGCAGTCGAAGCGCTCAAGAGACCCAGTACTTC. J is TRBJ2-5 and V is TRBV5-1; D unclear. V lost 5 bases to trimming and J lost 2 bases, with 10 bases between them. Germline V gene lookup returns CDR1 SGHRS and CDR2 YFSETQ. The CDR3 is made up of 13 amino acids.

The V gene is TRBV11-2, the J gene TRBJ1-1; no clear D. The germline V gene has CDR1 SGHAT and CDR2 FQNNGV. Trimming stripped 4 bases from V and 1 base from J, with 10 bases between. This CDR3 has 14 residues. In DNA form, the CDR3 reads TGTGCCAGCAGCTACGCGAGGGAGAACACTGAAGCTTTCTTT. Its protein is CASSYARENTEAFF.

The chain uses TRBV6-5 and TRBJ2-5, with a tentative D call TRBD1 (6 bases). The CDR3 covers 14 residues. Germline loops: CDR1 MNHEY, CDR2 SVGAGI. Trimming shortened V by 2 bases and J by 1 base, and 8 bases separated the two germline ends. CDR3 amino acids: CASSYRQAQETQYF. The CDR3, as DNA: TGTGCCAGCAGTTACCGACAGGCCCAAGAGACCCAGTACTTC.

The gene calls are TRBV6-1 and TRBJ2-2, with a possible D match to TRBD1 (5 bases). This CDR3 is 13 amino acids long. Germline-derived CDR1 and CDR2 are MNHNS and SASEGT. V lost 10 bases and J lost 4, with 13 bases in between. The CDR3 reads CAIRGSSTGELFF. In DNA form, the CDR3 reads TGTGCCATAAGGGGTTCGAGCACCGGGGAGCTGTTTTTT.

CDR3 protein: CASSSYRTGNTEAFF. The DNA for the CDR3 is TGTGCCAGCAGCTCCTATCGGACTGGGAACACTGAAGCTTTCTTT. V usage is TRBV5-4 and J usage is TRBJ1-1; the D is unclear. Trimming took 3 bases from V and 1 from J, leaving 13 bases between them. Germline V gene data show CDR1 as SGHNT and CDR2 as YYREEE (reference sequence). This CDR3 comprises 15 residues. Based on the CDR3 plus reference TRBV5-4 and TRBJ1-1, the full variable domain is ETGVTQSPTHLIKTRGQQVTLRCSSQSGHNTVSWYQQALGQGPQFIFQYYREEENGRGNFPPRFSGLQFPNYSSELNVNALELDDSALYLCASSSYRTGNTEAFFGQGTRLTVV.

The V and J genes are TRBV7-2 and TRBJ2-2; no reliable D call. Germline CDR1 and CDR2: SGHTA and FQGNSA. The CDR3 consists of 16 residues. V dropped 5 bases and J dropped 2 bases, with 15 bases sitting between them. The CDR3 reads CASSTQLTINTGELFF. The CDR3, as DNA: TGTGCCAGCAGCACCCAACTGACAATTAACACCGGGGAGCTGTTTTTT. The full variable domain, with the rest looked up from reference TRBV7-2 and TRBJ2-2, is GAGVSQSPSNKVTEKGKDVELRCDPISGHTALYWYRQSLGQGLEFLIYFQGNSAPDKSGLPSDRFSAERTGGSVSTLTIQRTQQEDSAVYLCASSTQLTINTGELFFGEGSRLTVL.

The genes are TRBV27 and TRBJ2-3; weak D call: TRBD2 (5 bases). With 4 bases removed from V and 2 bases from J, the gap between germline ends came to 13 bases. The CDR3 totals 15 residues. Germline V gene lookup returns CDR1 MNHEY and CDR2 SMNVEV (reference sequence). CDR3 nucleotide sequence: TGTGCCAGCAGTTCTATTTGGGAGTTCACAGATACGCAGTATTTT. This encodes CASSSIWEFTDTQYF.

The CDR3 loop reads CASSLEGDSYGYTF. The DNA of the CDR3 is TGTGCCAGCAGCTTAGAGGGGGACAGCTATGGCTACACCTTC. The rearrangement links TRBV7-2 to TRBJ1-2, with 7 bases lining up with TRBD1. Germline values: CDR1 SGHTA, CDR2 FQGNSA. The CDR3 runs 14 residues. The junction had 3 bases not matched to a gene; V was cut back by 1 base and J by 4 bases.

The rearrangement joins TRBV19 to TRBJ1-4; D is unresolved. Germline lookup yields CDR1 LNHDA and CDR2 SQIVND (reference sequence). The CDR3 runs to 15 residues. The V and J ends lost 4 bases and 0 bases respectively, with 9 bases between them. The CDR3 bases are TGTGCCAGTAGTAGAGGCACTTCAACTAATGAAAAACTGTTTTTT. Encoded protein: CASSRGTSTNEKLFF.